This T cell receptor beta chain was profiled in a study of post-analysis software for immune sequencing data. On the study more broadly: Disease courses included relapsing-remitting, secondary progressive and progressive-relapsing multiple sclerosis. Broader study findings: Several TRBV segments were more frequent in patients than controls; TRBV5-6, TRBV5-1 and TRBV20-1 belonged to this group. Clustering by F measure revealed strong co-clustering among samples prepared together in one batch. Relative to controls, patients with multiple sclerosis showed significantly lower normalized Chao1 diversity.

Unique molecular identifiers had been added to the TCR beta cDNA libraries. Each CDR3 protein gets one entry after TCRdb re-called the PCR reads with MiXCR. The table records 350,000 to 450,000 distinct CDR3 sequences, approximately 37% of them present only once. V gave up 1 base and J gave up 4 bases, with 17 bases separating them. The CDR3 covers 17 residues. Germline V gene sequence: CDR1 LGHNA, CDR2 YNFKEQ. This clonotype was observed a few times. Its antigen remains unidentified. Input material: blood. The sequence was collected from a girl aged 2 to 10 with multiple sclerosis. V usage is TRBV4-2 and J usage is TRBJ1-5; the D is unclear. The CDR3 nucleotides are TGTGCCAGCAGCCAAGGAAGTGGGTCGGAACGAAATCAGCCCCAGCATTTT. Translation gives CASSQGSGSERNQPQHF.